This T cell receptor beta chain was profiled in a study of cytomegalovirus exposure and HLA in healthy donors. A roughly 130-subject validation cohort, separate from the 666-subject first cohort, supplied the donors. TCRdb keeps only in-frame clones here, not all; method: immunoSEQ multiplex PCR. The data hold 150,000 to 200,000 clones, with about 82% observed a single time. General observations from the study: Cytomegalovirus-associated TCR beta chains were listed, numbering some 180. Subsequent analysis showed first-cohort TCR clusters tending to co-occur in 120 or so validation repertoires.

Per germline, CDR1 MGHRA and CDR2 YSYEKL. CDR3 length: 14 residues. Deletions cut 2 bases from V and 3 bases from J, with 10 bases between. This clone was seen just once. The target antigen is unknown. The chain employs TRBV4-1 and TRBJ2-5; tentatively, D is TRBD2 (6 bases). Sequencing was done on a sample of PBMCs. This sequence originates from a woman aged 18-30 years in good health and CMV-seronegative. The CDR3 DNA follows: TGCGCCAGCAGCCAAAGGGGCGGGGAAGAGACCCAGTACTTC. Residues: CASSQRGGEETQYF.